This T cell receptor beta chain appears in the sequencing data of a study of blood T cell repertoires in COVID-19. Study-wide context: Material from acute and convalescent COVID-19 was sourced from the United States, Italy and Spain. Sources were T cells, B-cell-depleted T cells, or PBMCs; the material itself was cDNA or gDNA.

In the authors' workflow: Researchers report that nucleated cell counts were estimated from reference gene primer amplification. Some clones are missing from TCRdb's copy, which holds only in-frame ones; the method was immunoSEQ multiplex PCR. That table furnishes V, J and clone size, whereas the DNA furnished D and trimming. The sample yields some 250,000 clones, around 83% seen once. The sequenced material came from peripheral blood. The source of this sequence is a man older than 75 with acute or convalescent COVID-19.

The CDR3 sequence: CASSIETGYGYTF. CDR3 bases: TGTGCCAGTAGTATTGAGACAGGTTATGGCTACACCTTC. This chain uses TRBV19 with TRBJ1-2, with a tentative D call TRBD1 (6 bases). Germline CDR1 reads LNHDA; CDR2 reads SQIVND (reference sequence). This CDR3 region has 13 residues. Trimming took off 3 bases at V and 5 bases at J, with 10 bases between the two ends.